The 27 T cell receptor beta chains below were found in one sample sequenced in a study of blood T cell repertoires in COVID-19. Libraries were prepared by immunoSEQ multiplex PCR; TCRdb keeps only in-frame clonotypes and omits some of them. The sample has about 130,000 clones; approximately 91% are singletons. Sequenced material: peripheral blood. Receptors were obtained from a woman of 80 years or more with acute or convalescent COVID-19.

This clone has a single count. The V and J genes are TRBV3-1 (or the pseudogene TRBV3-2) and TRBJ1-3; D might be TRBD1 (5 bases). V was clipped by 6 bases and J by 4 bases, with 10 bases between them. The CDR3 loop spans 13 amino acids. Germline V gene data show CDR1 as LGHDT and CDR2 as YNNKEL (reference sequence). CDR3 DNA: TGTGCCAGCAGTAGGGGTTCCGGAAACACCATATATTTT. Its translation is CASSRGSGNTIYF.

The J gene is TRBJ1-2, the V gene TRBV6-5; D ambiguous. The V gene lost 6 bases and the J gene lost 10 bases, with 21 bases spanning the gap. This CDR3 comprises 14 residues. Germline CDR1 reads MNHEY; CDR2 reads SVGAGI. The CDR3 sequence is CASSRRREGKDYTF. The CDR3 DNA reads as TGTGCCAGCAGCCGGAGACGGGAAGGCAAGGACTACACCTTC.

In DNA form, the CDR3 reads TGTGCCAGCAGTTACTTGAGCGGGAGATCTTACGAGCAGTACTTC. Its translation: CASSYLSGRSYEQYF. The rearrangement uses TRBV6-5 and TRBJ2-7, with 8 nucleotides matching TRBD2. The CDR3 has 15 residues. Germline lookup yields CDR1 MNHEY and CDR2 SVGAGI. V dropped 1 base and J dropped 4; count of bases not matched to a gene: 6.

This clone appeared once. The chain employs TRBV13 and TRBJ2-7; 10 nucleotides match TRBD2. Germline CDR1 is PRHDT and CDR2 is FYEKMQ (reference sequence). This CDR3 region has 16 residues. V was pared by 5 bases and J by 5 bases, with 12 bases of the junction left unmatched. DNA of the CDR3: TGTGCCAGCAGCCCAGGCCCTAGCGGGGGCCTCCACGAGCAGTACTTC. Translation: CASSPGPSGGLHEQYF.

The V gene is TRBV19, the J gene TRBJ2-7, with TRBD1 matching over 8 bases. CDR1 is LNHDA and CDR2 is SQIVND in the germline V gene (reference sequence). The CDR3 is 13 amino acids. Trimming cost V 8 bases and J 3 bases; bases outside gene matches: 6. DNA of the CDR3: TGTGCCAGTGGCCCGACAGGGGTCTACGAGCAGTACTTC. Protein product: CASGPTGVYEQYF.

The J gene is TRBJ1-1, the V gene TRBV6-5; D may be TRBD1 (5 bases). The CDR3 is made up of 14 amino acids. Looked up from germline, CDR1 is MNHEY and CDR2 is SVGAGI. The V and J ends lost 0 bases and 4 bases respectively, with 9 bases between them. The CDR3 region has the DNA TGTGCCAGCAGTTACTCCGACAGAGCCACTGAAGCTTTCTTT. Its translation: CASSYSDRATEAFF.

The gene calls are TRBV7-2 and TRBJ2-5, with D unclear. Trimming shortened V by 0 bases and J by 5 bases, and 10 bases separated the two germline ends. CDR3 length: 14 amino acids. Germline V CDR1 and CDR2: SGHTA, FQGNSA. The CDR3 DNA reads as TGTGCCAGCAGCTTAGCCCTTTCCCGGGAGACCCAGTACTTC. It codes for CASSLALSRETQYF.

The V gene is TRBV6-2 or TRBV6-3, the J gene TRBJ2-6, with TRBD1 identical over 7 bases. This CDR3 has 19 amino acids. Trimming at V came to 3 bases and at J to 0 bases, leaving 11 bases not matched to a gene. Germline V gene data show CDR1 as MNHEY and CDR2 as SVGEGT. The CDR3 DNA reads TGTGCCAGCAGTTATTCAGCCCGGGACAGAGTCTCTGGGGCCAACGTCCTGACTTTC. It translates to CASSYSARDRVSGANVLTF.

V usage is TRBV5-1 and J usage is TRBJ1-2; perhaps TRBD1 as D (5 bases). CDR1 is SGHRS and CDR2 is YFSETQ in the germline V gene. V was cut by 0 bases and J by 2 bases, with 8 bases left in between. The CDR3 consists of 14 residues. In nucleotides, the CDR3 is TGCGCCAGCAGCTTGGCCGCAGGGAACTATGGCTACACCTTC. Amino acids: CASSLAAGNYGYTF.

The genes are TRBV7-6 and TRBJ1-2, with D uncertain. V gave up 2 bases and J gave up 6 bases, with 7 bases separating them. Germline V gene sequence: CDR1 SGHVS, CDR2 FNYEAQ. The CDR3 has 12 amino acids. CDR3 sequence (DNA): TGTGCCAGCAGCTTAAAGGGAGATGGCTACACCTTC. This gives the protein CASSLKGDGYTF.

This chain connects TRBV28 to TRBJ1-4; D ambiguous. There are 15 residues in the CDR3. Trimming removed 6 bases from V and 4 bases from J, with 15 bases in between. CDR1 MDHEN and CDR2 SYDVKM come from the germline V gene. The CDR3 coding sequence is TGTGCCAGCAGCTCTTTGGGCCCATTTAATGAAAAACTGTTTTTT. Amino acid sequence: CASSSLGPFNEKLFF.

The chain carries TRBV28 and TRBJ1-5; D ambiguous. Germline values: CDR1 MDHEN, CDR2 SYDVKM. V was clipped by 6 bases and J by 0 bases, with 9 bases between them. The length of the CDR3 is 14 residues. The CDR3 loop is CASSYSRSNQPQHF. CDR3 sequence (DNA): TGTGCCAGCAGCTACAGTCGTAGCAATCAGCCCCAGCATTTT.

V and J are TRBV7-9 and TRBJ2-1; TRBD2 might be the D (5 bases). V was pared by 5 bases and J by 4 bases, with 15 bases between. The CDR3 length is 15 residues. Germline CDR1 is SEHNR and CDR2 is FQNEAQ (reference sequence). For the CDR3, the DNA is TGTGCCAGCAGCCTTATAGCGAGCACTTACAATGAGCAGTTCTTC. Translating gives CASSLIASTYNEQFF.

V usage is TRBV21-1 and J usage is TRBJ2-1; the table calls TRBD2, which could not be checked here. TRBV21-1 is described as a pseudogene. The CDR3 runs to 17 residues. The CDR3 region is CASSKCGPSVPNNEQFF. CDR3 nucleotide sequence: TGTGCCAGCAGCAAATGCGGCCCTAGCGTCCCGAACAATGAGCAGTTCTTC.

The V call is TRBV4-1, the J call TRBJ2-1; maybe TRBD1 (5 bases). Germline assignment: CDR1 MGHRA and CDR2 YSYEKL. Trimming left V 1 base short and J 5 bases short, with 15 bases between. The CDR3 runs 16 residues. The CDR3 DNA follows: TGCGCCAGCAGCCAAGTCGGGCTAGGGGTAAACAATGAGCAGTTCTTC. Translation: CASSQVGLGVNNEQFF.

The chain employs TRBV19 and TRBJ1-3, with 7 bases aligning to TRBD1. With V trimmed by 7 bases and J by 2 bases, 5 bases remained unmatched. CDR1 LNHDA and CDR2 SQIVND come from the germline V gene (reference sequence). CDR3 size: 14 residues. The CDR3 loop is CASKGQTPGNTIYF. The CDR3 DNA is TGTGCCAGTAAGGGACAGACCCCTGGAAACACCATATATTTT.

This chain joins TRBV11-2 and TRBJ1-4, with 9 bases lining up with TRBD1. V gave up 4 bases and J gave up 0 bases; unmatched junction bases: 9. CDR1 is SGHAT, CDR2 FQNNGV, per germline. The CDR3 is 18 residues long. CDR3 protein: CASSSSRDRDATNEKLFF. The CDR3 nucleotides are TGTGCCAGCAGCTCGTCCCGGGACAGGGACGCAACTAATGAAAAACTGTTTTTT. Using reference TRBV11-2 and TRBJ1-4 for the parts outside the CDR3, the full variable domain is EAGVAQSPRYKIIEKRQSVAFWCNPISGHATLYWYQQILGQGPKLLIQFQNNGVVDDSQLPKDRFSAERLKGVDSTLKIQPAKLEDSAVYLCASSSSRDRDATNEKLFFGSGTQLSVL.

This chain joins TRBV6-2 or TRBV6-3 and TRBJ1-2; 8 positions agree with TRBD1. The V segment lost 2 bases and the J segment 7 bases; nucleotides outside the gene matches: 12. CDR1 and CDR2 from the germline V gene are MNHEY and SVGEGT. The CDR3 sequence is 16 residues long. CDR3 sequence: CASSYPAAGGAFGYTF. CDR3 sequence (DNA): TGTGCCAGCAGTTACCCCGCGGCAGGGGGCGCGTTTGGCTACACCTTC.

The V call is TRBV7-2, the J call TRBJ1-6; 7 bases agree with TRBD1. CDR1 is SGHTA and CDR2 is FQGNSA in the germline V gene. The CDR3 totals 15 residues. V shed 4 bases and J 10 bases; nucleotides not matched to a gene: 10. The CDR3 DNA is TGTGCCAGCAGCTACTACAGGGGTTTAGGGTCACCCCTCCACTTT. Translated: CASSYYRGLGSPLHF.

This rearrangement joins TRBV6-5 to TRBJ1-1, with D unclear. This CDR3 has 13 residues. Germline-derived CDR1 and CDR2 are MNHEY and SVGAGI. V lost 4 bases and J 5 bases, leaving 11 bases between the germline ends. CDR3 nucleotides: TGTGCCAGCAGTTTCTCCGGTGGTACTGAAGCTTTCTTT. It yields the protein CASSFSGGTEAFF.

The chain carries TRBV29-1 and TRBJ1-1; D is ambiguous. CDR3 length: 14 residues. V lost 3 bases and J lost 4, with 15 bases in between. Germline V CDR1 and CDR2: SQVTM, ANQGSEA. The CDR3 region has the DNA TGCAGCGTTGAGGTTTTGGAGGGTAGCACTGAAGCTTTCTTT. Translation gives CSVEVLEGSTEAFF.

This chain uses TRBV11-2 with TRBJ2-1; no firm D call. CDR3 length: 13 residues. The V gene lost 3 bases and the J gene lost 9 bases, with 12 bases spanning the gap. Germline CDR1 is SGHAT and CDR2 is FQNNGV. CDR3 nucleotide sequence: TGTGCCAGCAGCTTGGAGCGAGTAGGTGAGCAGTTCTTC. This sequence encodes CASSLERVGEQFF.

The V call is TRBV29-1, the J call TRBJ2-4; D is possibly TRBD2 (7 bases). Looked up from germline, CDR1 is SQVTM and CDR2 is ANQGSEA. The CDR3 loop spans 14 amino acids. V lost 5 bases to trimming and J lost 8 bases, with 19 bases between them. CDR3 DNA: TGCAGCGTTCGACGGGGGGCGGCTGATGACATTCAGTACTTC. Protein sequence: CSVRRGAADDIQYF. Full variable domain (outside the CDR3, taken from reference TRBV29-1 and TRBJ2-4): SAVISQKPSRDICQRGTSLTIQCQVDSQVTMMFWYRQQPGQSLTLIATANQGSEATYESGFVIDKFPISRPNLTFSTLTVSNMSPEDSSIYLCSVRRGAADDIQYFGAGTRLSVL.

The chain employs TRBV6-5 and TRBJ2-2; 11 bases align to TRBD2. The V gene's germline CDR1 is MNHEY and CDR2 SVGAGI. Trimming cost V 8 bases and J 3 bases; bases outside gene matches: 5. The CDR3 covers 15 residues. Here the CDR3 DNA reads TGTGCCAGCTCCCTAGCGGGGGGACACACCGGGGAGCTGTTTTTT. It is translated as CASSLAGGHTGELFF.

The V and J genes are TRBV6-6 and TRBJ1-2; TRBD1 aligns across 10 bases. V dropped 5 bases and J dropped 4; count of bases not matched to a gene: 7. CDR3 length: 15 residues. Per the germline V gene, CDR1 is MNHNY and CDR2 is SVGAGI (reference sequence). The chain's CDR3 is CASSTRQGASYGYTF. DNA of the CDR3: TGTGCCAGCAGTACCCGACAGGGGGCGAGCTATGGCTACACCTTC.

This chain joins TRBV5-6 and TRBJ1-2; 7 bases are shared with TRBD1. Germline-derived CDR1 and CDR2 are SGHDT and YYEEEE. V shed 4 bases, J shed 1 base, and the junction held 10 bases outside the gene matches. This CDR3 comprises 16 residues. Here the CDR3 DNA reads TGTGCCAGCAGCAATATCGGACAGGCGATTAACTATGGCTACACCTTC. Protein: CASSNIGQAINYGYTF.

The table lists this clone with a count of one. The chain has TRBV2 and TRBJ2-3; D possibly corresponds to TRBD2 (5 bases). Germline CDR1 is SNHLY and CDR2 is FYNNEI. This CDR3 contains 13 residues. The germline V and J ends were trimmed by 7 bases and 2 bases, with 10 bases remaining between them. As DNA, the CDR3 is TGTGCCAGCAAGCGGCAGAACACAGATACGCAGTATTTT. Translating gives CASKRQNTDTQYF.